Each of the 18 T cell receptor beta chains below was sequenced from the same sample in a study of cytomegalovirus exposure and HLA in healthy donors. PCR used 60 Vbeta primers and 13 Jbeta primers. Produced via immunoSEQ multiplex PCR; TCRdb's table is partial and in-frame only. The sample data list tens of thousands of clones. The sequencing input was PBMCs. These receptors were collected from a man between 50 and 59 years old in good health and CMV-seropositive.

The rearrangement uses TRBV27 and TRBJ1-1, with unresolved D. Trimming shortened V by 8 bases and J by 1 base, and 8 bases separated the two germline ends. This CDR3 is 12 amino acids long. Germline lookup yields CDR1 MNHEY and CDR2 SMNVEV (reference sequence). The CDR3 coding sequence is TGTGCCAGCTCAAGGAGGAACACTGAAGCTTTCTTT. Encoded protein: CASSRRNTEAFF.

Regarding this clone: This same CDR3 is encoded by further DNA sequences in the sample. The rearrangement joins TRBV6-1 to TRBJ1-1; D possibly corresponds to TRBD1 (5 bases). There are 14 residues in the CDR3. Looked up from germline, CDR1 is MNHNS and CDR2 is SASEGT. Trimming left V 3 bases short and J 0 bases short, with 8 bases between. The CDR3 DNA is TGTGCCAGCAGTGAGGGGGGATTGAACACTGAAGCTTTCTTT. Translated, it gives CASSEGGLNTEAFF.

The rearrangement joins TRBV5-1 to TRBJ2-5, with D maybe TRBD1 (5 bases). The germline CDR1 and CDR2 sequences are SGHRS and YFSETQ. V shed 0 bases and J shed 1 base, with 10 bases lying between them. The CDR3 contains 15 residues. The CDR3 DNA reads as TGCGCCAGCAGCTTGGCCAAAGGGGTCCAAGAGACCCAGTACTTC. This codes for CASSLAKGVQETQYF.

The chain combines TRBV11-2 with TRBJ2-7, with D tentatively TRBD1 (6 bases). Deletions cut 5 bases from V and 1 base from J, with 12 bases between. The germline V gene encodes CDR1 SGHAT and CDR2 FQNNGV. The CDR3 sequence is 14 residues long. The CDR3 loop reads CASSPDSLSYEQYF. CDR3 nucleotide sequence: TGTGCCAGCAGCCCGGACAGCCTTTCCTACGAGCAGTACTTC.

The gene calls are TRBV9 and TRBJ2-1; 11 bases agree with TRBD2. The V and J ends lost 2 bases and 3 bases, in that order; junction bases with no gene match: 1. CDR1 and CDR2 (germline): SGDLS, YYNGEE. CDR3 length: 15 amino acids. The CDR3, as DNA: TGTGCCAGCAGCGTCGGGACTAGCGGCTACAATGAGCAGTTCTTC. Translating it yields CASSVGTSGYNEQFF. Together with reference TRBV9 and TRBJ2-1, the CDR3 gives the full variable domain: DSGVTQTPKHLITATGQRVTLRCSPRSGDLSVYWYQQSLDQGLQFLIQYYNGEERAKGNILERFSAQQFPDLHSELNLSSLELGDSALYFCASSVGTSGYNEQFFGPGTRLTVL.

This chain links TRBV15 with TRBJ1-1; possible D gene TRBD1, 6 bases. V shed 3 bases and J shed 4 bases, with 12 bases lying between them. Germline loops: CDR1 LNHNV, CDR2 YYDKDF (reference sequence). CDR3 length: 14 residues. DNA for the CDR3: TGTGCCACCAGCAGGGCACAGGGAAGCACTGAAGCTTTCTTT. Amino acid sequence: CATSRAQGSTEAFF.

The chain is built from TRBV18 and TRBJ1-1; 7 bases align to TRBD1. Germline lookup yields CDR1 KGHSH and CDR2 LQKENI. The V segment lost 6 bases and the J segment 1 base; nucleotides outside the gene matches: 5. The CDR3 is made up of 14 amino acids. The CDR3, as DNA: TGTGCCAGCTCGGTCAGGGACAGGAACACTGAAGCTTTCTTT. Its translation: CASSVRDRNTEAFF.

This chain uses TRBV5-5 with TRBJ1-6, with 8 bases identical to TRBD1. Germline CDR1 is SGHKS and CDR2 is YYEKEE (reference sequence). After removal of 4 bases from V and 13 bases from J, the junction contained 10 bases not matched to a gene. The CDR3 sequence is 14 residues long. The CDR3: CASSLQGGEFPLHF. DNA of the CDR3: TGTGCCAGCAGCCTACAGGGGGGGGAGTTCCCCCTCCACTTT.

This rearrangement joins TRBV4-1 to TRBJ2-7, with D uncertain. The CDR3 has 13 residues. With 3 bases removed from V and 4 bases from J, the gap between germline ends came to 10 bases. Germline CDR1 is MGHRA and CDR2 is YSYEKL. CDR3 in amino acids: CASSQTLLYEQYF. DNA of the CDR3: TGCGCCAGCAGCCAGACACTTTTATACGAGCAGTACTTC.

V usage is TRBV27 and J usage is TRBJ2-7; D is perhaps TRBD1 (5 bases). The V end lost 3 bases, the J end lost 2 bases, and 20 bases lay between the germline ends. Germline CDR1 reads MNHEY; CDR2 reads SMNVEV (reference sequence). This CDR3 comprises 17 residues. The CDR3 sequence is CASSFNLDSDLAYEQYV. CDR3 coding DNA: TGTGCCAGCAGTTTTAATTTAGACAGCGACCTTGCCTACGAGCAGTACGTC.

The rearrangement uses TRBV6-6 and TRBJ1-1, with D uncertain. Trimming removed 2 bases from V and 2 bases from J, with 3 bases in between. Per germline, CDR1 MNHNY and CDR2 SVGAGI (reference sequence). The CDR3 loop spans 12 amino acids. CDR3 protein: CASSYPNTEAFF. The CDR3 region has the DNA TGTGCCAGCAGTTACCCAAACACTGAAGCTTTCTTT.

V gene TRBV5-1 combines with J gene TRBJ2-1, with TRBD2 identical over 12 bases. Germline trimming cut 4 bases from V and 8 bases from J; bases unmatched to any gene: 7. Looked up from germline, CDR1 is SGHRS and CDR2 is YFSETQ. CDR3 length equals 15 residues. The CDR3 sequence: CASSVTSGSIHEQFF. CDR3 nucleotide sequence: TGCGCCAGCAGCGTGACTAGCGGGAGTATCCATGAGCAGTTCTTC.

The V call is TRBV6-1, the J call TRBJ2-7, with D possibly being TRBD2 (6 bases). The V gene's germline CDR1 is MNHNS and CDR2 SASEGT. V was pared by 0 bases and J by 0 bases, with 12 bases between. This CDR3 spans 16 amino acids. Here the CDR3 reads CASSEASGFLSYEQYV. For the CDR3, the DNA is TGTGCCAGCAGTGAAGCAAGCGGGTTCCTCTCCTACGAGCAGTACGTC.

CDR3 residues: CASSWYGGSSYEQYF. The CDR3 DNA reads as TGTGCCAGCAGCTGGTACGGCGGGAGCTCCTACGAGCAGTACTTC. This sequence joins TRBV7-8 and TRBJ2-7, with 7 bases aligning to TRBD2. CDR3 length equals 15 residues. The V and J ends lost 4 bases and 0 bases, in that order; junction bases with no gene match: 6. Per germline, CDR1 SGHVS and CDR2 FQNEAQ. Full variable domain (rest looked up from reference TRBV7-8 and TRBJ2-7): GAGVSQSPRYKVAKRGQDVALRCDPISGHVSLFWYQQALGQGPEFLTYFQNEAQLDKSGLPSDRFFAERPEGSVSTLKIQRTQQEDSAVYLCASSWYGGSSYEQYFGPGTRLTVT.

The chain uses TRBV19 and TRBJ2-2, with D unresolved. The V gene's germline CDR1 is LNHDA and CDR2 SQIVND (reference sequence). CDR3 length equals 15 residues. V dropped 1 base and J dropped 3 bases, with 9 bases sitting between them. CDR3 coding DNA: TGTGCCAGTAGTATAGTGGCAGGCTACACCGGGGAGCTGTTTTTT. It specifies CASSIVAGYTGELFF.

The chain has TRBV18 and TRBJ1-2; the D gene is possibly TRBD1 (6 bases). There are 14 residues in the CDR3. Germline CDR1 and CDR2: KGHSH and LQKENI. Trimming stripped 5 bases from V and 8 bases from J, with 18 bases between. The CDR3 spells CASSGDRSVVGYTF. In DNA, the CDR3 is TGTGCCAGCTCAGGAGACAGGAGTGTGGTAGGCTACACCTTC.

V and J are TRBV6-1 and TRBJ1-1; maybe TRBD1 (5 bases). Trimming stripped 3 bases from V and 1 base from J, with 12 bases between. Germline V gene sequence: CDR1 MNHNS, CDR2 SASEGT. CDR3 length: 15 residues. CDR3 amino acids: CASSDQTEENTEAFF. The CDR3 DNA reads as TGTGCCAGCAGTGATCAGACAGAAGAGAACACTGAAGCTTTCTTT.

The chain joins TRBV4-3 to TRBJ1-2, with 9 bases that match TRBD1. The CDR3 runs 16 residues. Looked up from germline, CDR1 is LGHNA and CDR2 is YSLEER. Losses at the gene ends were 1 base for V and 5 bases for J; bases not matched to a gene: 8. Here the CDR3 reads CASSQVAGQGVYGYTF. In DNA, the CDR3 is TGCGCCAGCAGCCAAGTCGCGGGACAGGGAGTTTATGGCTACACCTTC.